A selection of T cell receptor beta chains follows, all from one sample in a study of blood T cells in healthy people across ages. MiXCR, run by TCRdb on the 5' RACE reads, gives a single entry per CDR3 protein. The table lists roughly 2 million distinct CDR3 sequences, less than 50% of them singletons, with 2.1% in the top ten. The sequenced material came from blood. The receptors shown here come from a woman aged 40 to 49 in good health. Each CDR3 is given with its conserved first and last residue. The order of the fields is J gene, D gene, clone size, V gene, CDR3 DNA, CDR3 protein. A D gene is named only where the DNA matches it firmly. Expanded clones are given a class, and other clones once, few, many or no size at all.

TRBJ2-7 | TRBD1 | NA | TRBV7-8 | TGTGCCAGCAGCTTAAAGGGACAGCGCTCCTACGAGCAGTACTTC | CASSLKGQRSYEQYF
TRBJ2-7 | NA | few | TRBV3-1 | TGTGCCAGCAGCCAAGACCCGGGAAGCTGGTCCTACGAGCAGTACTTC | CASSQDPGSWSYEQYF
TRBJ2-1 | NA | few | TRBV7-3 | TGTGCCAGTAGCTCAAAGGCGTACTCCTACAATGAGCAGTTCTTC | CASSSKAYSYNEQFF
TRBJ2-5 | NA | NA | TRBV7-9 | TGTGCCAGCAGCTTAATTTCAGAGACCCGGTACTTC | CASSLISETRYF
TRBJ2-5 | NA | NA | TRBV4-2 | TGTGCCAGCAGCCAAACACTACAGTCCCAAGAGACCCAGTACTTC | CASSQTLQSQETQYF
TRBJ2-5 | TRBD1 | NA | TRBV7-6 | TGTGCCAGCAGCTTAGCTATCCGGGACAGACAAGAGACCCAGTACTTC | CASSLAIRDRQETQYF
TRBJ2-5 | NA | few | TRBV6-5 | TGTGCCAGCAGTTACTCGTCGGCGAACGGGGGTCAGACCCAGTACTTC | CASSYSSANGGQTQYF
TRBJ1-1 | TRBD1 | NA | TRBV11-2 | TGTGCCAGCAGCCCGTTAGGACAGGGTGAAACTGAAGCTTTCTTT | CASSPLGQGETEAFF
TRBJ2-7 | NA | few | TRBV7-9 | TGTGCCAGCAGCTTACGGATTAGCTCCTACGAGCAGTACTTC | CASSLRISSYEQYF
TRBJ2-1 | TRBD2 | few | TRBV4-1 | TGCGCCAGCAGCCAAATCCGCACGAGCGGGGGGGCCATTGAGCAGTTCTTC | CASSQIRTSGGAIEQFF
TRBJ2-1 | NA | few | TRBV5-1 | TGCGCCAGCAGCCAGACCGCGAGCTCCTACAATGAGCAGTTCTTC | CASSQTASSYNEQFF
TRBJ1-2 | TRBD1 | NA | TRBV4-2 | TGTGCCAGCAGCCACCGACAGGGATTACCCTATGGCTACACCTTC | CASSHRQGLPYGYTF
TRBJ2-1 | NA | few | TRBV15 | TGTGCCACCAGCAGAGGTGATCTGTGGGAGCAGTTCTTC | CATSRGDLWEQFF
TRBJ2-1 | NA | NA | TRBV3-1 | TGTGCCAGCAGCCAATATCAGGGCCCATACAATGAGCAGTTCTTC | CASSQYQGPYNEQFF
TRBJ1-2 | NA | NA | TRBV5-1 | TGCGCCAGCAGCTTGGAACCCAACCTCGGGACCTATGGCTACACCTTC | CASSLEPNLGTYGYTF
TRBJ2-5 | TRBD2 | many | TRBV27 | TGTGCCAGCAGTTCCGGAGCGGGGGGACAAGAGACCCAGTACTTC | CASSSGAGGQETQYF
TRBJ2-3 | NA | NA | TRBV20-1 | TGCAGTGCTAGAGGGGAGCGATCTAGCACAGATACGCAGTATTTT | CSARGERSSTDTQYF
TRBJ1-2 | TRBD1 | NA | TRBV24-1 | TGTGCCACCAGTGAGGAACCGGGACAGAACTATGGCTACACCTTC | CATSEEPGQNYGYTF
TRBJ2-7 | TRBD1 | NA | TRBV29-1 | TGCAGCGTTTGGGACAGTAACTCCTACGAGCAGTACTTC | CSVWDSNSYEQYF
TRBJ2-4 | NA | NA | TRBV6-2/TRBV6-3 | TGTGCCAACAGTTACCAGATAGACAGGCCCTGGGAGCAGTACTTC | CANSYQIDRPWEQYF
TRBJ2-5 | NA | NA | TRBV28 | TGTGCCAGCAGAGAAGAACAGGGCGCCCAAGAGACCCAGTACTTC | CASREEQGAQETQYF
TRBJ1-1 | NA | NA | TRBV6-2/TRBV6-3 | TGTGCCAGCAGTTACTCTCCGGGGTTGAACACTGAAGCTTTCTTT | CASSYSPGLNTEAFF
TRBJ1-2 | TRBD1 | NA | TRBV29-1 | TGCAGCGCAGACAGGGGGATCGATGGCTACACCTTC | CSADRGIDGYTF
TRBJ2-1 | NA | NA | TRBV6-2/TRBV6-3 | TGTGCCAGCAGGGGGGACAACTACAATGAGCAGTTCTTC | CASRGDNYNEQFF
TRBJ2-3 | TRBD2 | many | TRBV4-2 | TGTGCCAGCAGCCAAGTGGCGGGGGGACCCACAGATACGCAGTATTTT | CASSQVAGGPTDTQYF
TRBJ1-2 | NA | NA | TRBV7-2 | TGTGCCAGCAGCCACCCGAATTCGAGGGGCGCGGAGGGCTACACCTTC | CASSHPNSRGAEGYTF
TRBJ2-6 | NA | few | TRBV5-6 | TGTGCCAGCAGCCGCGGTGGACAGTTTTTCTCTGGGGCCAACGTCCTGACTTTC | CASSRGGQFFSGANVLTF
TRBJ1-2 | NA | NA | TRBV4-3 | TGCGCCAGCAGCCAAGAGCGGACAGCAAAATTGGATGGCTACACCTTC | CASSQERTAKLDGYTF
TRBJ2-7 | TRBD1 | NA | TRBV29-1 | TGCGGTAGTGGAGAGGGACAGGGTTCCTACGGGCAGTACTTC | CGSGEGQGSYGQYF
TRBJ2-3 | TRBD1 | NA | TRBV11-1 | TGTGCCAGCAGCCCAAGCGACAGGGGCGCTAGCACAGATACGCAGTATTTT | CASSPSDRGASTDTQYF
TRBJ1-1 | NA | NA | TRBV29-1 | TGCAGCGTAGCAGGGCTTGTGAACACTGAAGCTTTCTTT | CSVAGLVNTEAFF
TRBJ2-5 | NA | few | TRBV5-1 | TGCGCCAGCACCCTAAGGGGTTGGCAAGAGACCCAGTACTTC | CASTLRGWQETQYF
TRBJ2-3 | NA | NA | TRBV12-3/TRBV12-4 | TGTGCCAGCAGAAATACGGGGGGCCCAGATACGCAGTATTTT | CASRNTGGPDTQYF
TRBJ2-5 | NA | few | TRBV5-1 | TGCGCCAGCAGCTTGTGGCCCCGGGAGACCCAGTACTTC | CASSLWPRETQYF